Following are 12 T cell receptor beta chains from one sample sequenced in a study of vaccination and CD4 T cells after COVID-19. Scientists ran DNA taken from cultured CD4+ T cells through the Oncomine TCR Beta short-read assay for sequencing. TCRdb processed the PCR reads anew with MiXCR; each CDR3 protein has one entry. The data hold more than 3,500 distinct CDR3 sequences, with around 17% observed a single time. Treatment: roughly 10-day PBMC culture with coronavirus spike peptide pools or control peptides (ViraFEST assay). The antigens of these receptors remain unknown. What was sequenced was CD4+ T cells from blood, cultured in vitro. These TCRs come from a human donor who had recovered from COVID-19.

V gene TRBV27 combines with J gene TRBJ1-4, with no clear D. V was trimmed by 5 bases and J by 7 bases, leaving 20 bases between them. The CDR3 covers 16 residues. CDR1 and CDR2 from the germline V gene are MNHEY and SMNVEV (reference sequence). The CDR3 nucleotides are TGTGCCAGCAGTCAAAGAGGGTTATACTATGGTGAAAAACTGTTTTTT. Translated: CASSQRGLYYGEKLFF.

CDR3 loop: CSAKRDNEQFF. CDR3 DNA: TGCAGTGCGAAAAGAGACAATGAGCAGTTCTTC. The J gene is TRBJ2-1, the V gene TRBV20-1; D is unresolved. Germline-derived CDR1 and CDR2 are DFQATT and SNEGSKA (reference sequence). The CDR3 has 11 residues. V lost 6 bases, J lost 5 bases, and 8 bases lay in between.

This clonotype was detected a few times. The chain employs TRBV6-1 and TRBJ1-1; D unclear. Germline CDR1 and CDR2: MNHNS and SASEGT. CDR3 length: 14 residues. V was cut by 7 bases and J by 5 bases, with 17 bases left in between. This CDR3 is CASKTGGIVTEAFF. Written as DNA, the CDR3 is TGTGCCAGCAAGACGGGTGGGATTGTTACTGAAGCTTTCTTT.

This clonotype has just one count. The V call is TRBV7-3, the J call TRBJ2-1, with 12 bases aligning to TRBD2. The trim removed 5 bases at V and 4 bases at J, leaving 9 bases unmatched. Germline V gene data show CDR1 as SGHTA and CDR2 as FQGTGA. The CDR3 sequence is 17 residues long. In DNA, the CDR3 is TGTGCCAGCAGCCCTTTCTCTAGCGGGGGGGATTACAATGAGCAGTTCTTC. Residues: CASSPFSSGGDYNEQFF.

This clonotype was detected only a few times. The chain has TRBV24-1 and TRBJ2-3; D is possibly TRBD2 (6 bases). The V end was cut by 4 bases, the J end by 2 bases, with 9 bases between. Per germline, CDR1 KGHDR and CDR2 SFDVKD. This CDR3 contains 14 residues. The CDR3 sequence: CATSDQRATDTQYF. The CDR3 region has the DNA TGTGCCACCAGTGACCAGCGGGCCACAGATACGCAGTATTTT.

V gene TRBV6-5 combines with J gene TRBJ2-5; TRBD2 is a possible D gene (6 bases). From germline, CDR1 is MNHEY and CDR2 SVGAGI. This CDR3 spans 18 amino acids. V gave up 2 bases and J gave up 5 bases, with 24 bases separating them. In DNA form, the CDR3 reads TGTGCCAGCAGTTACCAGAGCCCTACCGGGAGAGGTGGGGAGACCCAGTACTTC. This gives the protein CASSYQSPTGRGGETQYF.

The chain employs TRBV19 and TRBJ1-3; D is unclear. CDR3 length equals 13 residues. V lost 6 bases, J lost 0 bases, and 6 bases lay in between. CDR1 and CDR2 from the germline V gene are LNHDA and SQIVND (reference sequence). In DNA form, the CDR3 reads TGTGCCAGTAGACAGTCCTCTGGAAACACCATATATTTT. This encodes CASRQSSGNTIYF.

This clonotype showed up just once. CDR3 amino acids: CASSLSGGRPTDTQYF. For the CDR3, the DNA is TGTGCCAGCAGCTTAAGTGGGGGCCGGCCCACAGATACGCAGTATTTT. The chain couples TRBV7-9 to TRBJ2-3, with a possible D match to TRBD1 (6 bases). The CDR3 runs to 16 residues. V lost 2 bases to trimming and J lost 2 bases, with 14 bases between them. The germline V gene has CDR1 SEHNR and CDR2 FQNEAQ (reference sequence). The variable domain in full, with the rest retrieved from reference TRBV7-9 and TRBJ2-3, is DTGVSQNPRHKITKRGQNVTFRCDPISEHNRLYWYRQTLGQGPEFLTYFQNEAQLEKSRLLSDRFSAERPKGSFSTLEIQRTEQGDSAMYLCASSLSGGRPTDTQYFGPGTRLTVL.

Note on this clonotype: The junction departs from the called germline gene at one end, perhaps through a read error. The chain joins TRBV5-4 to TRBJ2-7, with unresolved D. Looked up from germline, CDR1 is SGHNT and CDR2 is YYREEE (reference sequence). The CDR3 has 13 amino acids. The CDR3 region is CASSLDFKDEQHF. CDR3 sequence (DNA): TGTGCCAGCAGCTTGGACTTTAAGGACGAGCAGCACTTC.

This chain joins TRBV5-1 and TRBJ2-1; 7 nucleotides match TRBD1. Per germline, CDR1 SGHRS and CDR2 YFSETQ. The CDR3 is 15 residues long. Trimming at V came to 5 bases and at J to 0 bases, leaving 5 bases not matched to a gene. The chain's CDR3 is CASSADRSSYNEQFF. CDR3 nucleotide sequence: TGCGCCAGCAGTGCGGACAGGAGCTCCTACAATGAGCAGTTCTTC.

This clonotype is medium-sized (0.01 to 0.1%) in the sample. J is TRBJ1-6 and V is TRBV21-1. TRBV21-1 represents a pseudogene. CDR3 size: 15 residues. The CDR3 region is CASSKHSSYNSPLHF. The CDR3 DNA sequence: TGTGCCAGCAGCAAGCATAGCTCCTATAATTCACCCCTCCACTTT.

This clonotype is deemed medium-sized. The genes are TRBV5-4 and TRBJ2-5; 7 bases are shared with TRBD1. Germline-derived CDR1 and CDR2 are SGHNT and YYREEE (reference sequence). With 3 bases clipped from V and 7 bases from J, the junction kept 12 bases outside the gene matches. The CDR3 extends over 15 amino acids. The CDR3 region is CASSSRSTGLGTQYF. The CDR3 coding sequence is TGTGCCAGCAGCTCCCGGTCGACAGGGCTGGGGACCCAGTACTTC.